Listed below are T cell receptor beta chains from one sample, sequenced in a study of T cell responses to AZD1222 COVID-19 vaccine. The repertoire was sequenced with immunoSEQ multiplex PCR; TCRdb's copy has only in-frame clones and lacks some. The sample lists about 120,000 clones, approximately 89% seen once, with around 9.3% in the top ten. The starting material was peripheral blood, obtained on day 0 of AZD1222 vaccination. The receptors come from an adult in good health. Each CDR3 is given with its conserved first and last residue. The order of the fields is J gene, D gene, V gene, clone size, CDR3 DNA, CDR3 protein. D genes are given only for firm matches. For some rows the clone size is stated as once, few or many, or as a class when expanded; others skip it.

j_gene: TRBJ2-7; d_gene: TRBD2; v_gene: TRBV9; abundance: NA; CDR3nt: TGTGCCAGCAGCGTAGGAAGTAGCGGGACCTACGAGCAGTACTTC; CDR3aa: CASSVGSSGTYEQYF
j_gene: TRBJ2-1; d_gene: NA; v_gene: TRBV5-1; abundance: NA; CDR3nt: TGCGCCAGCAGCGAGGGCGTAACCCAGCAGAATGAGCAGTTCTTC; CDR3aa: CASSEGVTQQNEQFF
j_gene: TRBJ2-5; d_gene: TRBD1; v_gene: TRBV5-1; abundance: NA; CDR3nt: TGCGCCAGCAGCGGGGACAGCCAAGAGACCCAGTACTTC; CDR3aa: CASSGDSQETQYF
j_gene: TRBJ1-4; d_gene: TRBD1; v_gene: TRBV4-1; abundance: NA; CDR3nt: TGCGCCAGCAGCCAAGAGTCCGGATACAGGGGGCCCGCAACTAATGAAAAACTGTTTTTT; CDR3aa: CASSQESGYRGPATNEKLFF
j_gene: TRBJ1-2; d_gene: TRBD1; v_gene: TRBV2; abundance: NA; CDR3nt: TGTGCCAGCAGTGAAGCGACAGGGCGAGGGGTAGGCTACACCTTC; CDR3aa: CASSEATGRGVGYTF
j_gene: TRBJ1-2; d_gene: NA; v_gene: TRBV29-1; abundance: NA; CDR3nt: TGCAGCGTATCCTCGGACAAGGATGGCTACACCTTC; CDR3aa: CSVSSDKDGYTF
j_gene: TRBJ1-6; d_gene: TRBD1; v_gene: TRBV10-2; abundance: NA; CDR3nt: TGCGCCAGCAGTCCTTTACTTGGCTCGGGACAGTATAATTCACCCCTCCACTTT; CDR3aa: CASSPLLGSGQYNSPLHF
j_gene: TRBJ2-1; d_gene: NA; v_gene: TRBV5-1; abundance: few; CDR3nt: TGCGCCAGCAGCTCGCCCCCGTACGCCGGGACCTACAATGAGCAGTTCTTC; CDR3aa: CASSSPPYAGTYNEQFF
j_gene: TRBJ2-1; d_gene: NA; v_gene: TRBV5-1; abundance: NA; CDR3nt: TGCGCCAGCAGCTTGGTCCCAACTGGGGGCCCCTTTGGGGATGAGCAGTTCTTC; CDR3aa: CASSLVPTGGPFGDEQFF
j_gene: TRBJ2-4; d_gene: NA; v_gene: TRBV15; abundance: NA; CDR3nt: TGTGCCACCCAGCTAGGGGCAACTAGCTACAACATTCAGTACTTC; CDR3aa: CATQLGATSYNIQYF
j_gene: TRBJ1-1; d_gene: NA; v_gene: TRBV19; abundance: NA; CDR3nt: TGTGCCAGTAGTTCGTGGGCCGAAGCTTTCTTT; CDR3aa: CASSSWAEAFF
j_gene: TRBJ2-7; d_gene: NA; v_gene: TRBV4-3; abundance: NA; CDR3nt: TGCGCCAGCAGCCAAGGCGCGGTAGGCTACGAGCAGTACTTC; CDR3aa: CASSQGAVGYEQYF
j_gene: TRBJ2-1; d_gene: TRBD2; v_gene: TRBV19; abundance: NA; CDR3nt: TGTGCCAGTAGTATCGCGGGGGACGCCTACAATGAGCAGTTCTTC; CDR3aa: CASSIAGDAYNEQFF
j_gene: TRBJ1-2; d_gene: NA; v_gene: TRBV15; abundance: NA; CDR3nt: TGTGCCACCAGCAGAGATCTTAGCGGTGGCTACACCTTC; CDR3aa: CATSRDLSGGYTF
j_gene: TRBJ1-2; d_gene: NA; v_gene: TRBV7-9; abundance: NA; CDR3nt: TGTGCCAGCGGGAGGGAAGGCTACACCTTC; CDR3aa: CASGREGYTF
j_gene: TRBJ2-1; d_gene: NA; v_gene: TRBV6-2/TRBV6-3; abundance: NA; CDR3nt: TGTGCCAGCAGTTCTTCCGGGACTGGCAATGAGCAGTTCTTC; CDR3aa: CASSSSGTGNEQFF
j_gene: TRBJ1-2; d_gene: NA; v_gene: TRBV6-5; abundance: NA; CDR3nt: TGTGCCAGCAACAACTGGGGTCGAGGCTACACCTTC; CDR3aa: CASNNWGRGYTF
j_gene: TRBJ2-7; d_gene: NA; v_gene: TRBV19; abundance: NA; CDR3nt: TGTGCCAGTAGTACCGGATGGACAGAAGCCTACGAGCAGTACTTC; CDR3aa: CASSTGWTEAYEQYF
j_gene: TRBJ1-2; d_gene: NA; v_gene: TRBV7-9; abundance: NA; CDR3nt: TGTGCCAGCAGCCGGGGGAAAGGGAAGGGCGGCTACACCTTC; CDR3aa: CASSRGKGKGGYTF
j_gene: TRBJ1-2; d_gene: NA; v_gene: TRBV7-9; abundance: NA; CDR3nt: TGTGCCAGCAGCGCCCAAGGGGATGACGGCTACACCTTC; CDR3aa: CASSAQGDDGYTF
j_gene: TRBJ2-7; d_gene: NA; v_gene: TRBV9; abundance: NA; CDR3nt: TGTGCCAGCAGCGTACAGGGGATAGGGGAGCAGTACTTC; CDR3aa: CASSVQGIGEQYF
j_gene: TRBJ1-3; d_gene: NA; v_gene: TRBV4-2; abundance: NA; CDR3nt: TGTGCCAGCAGCCAAGAAAGGGGCTCTGGAAACACCATATATTTT; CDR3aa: CASSQERGSGNTIYF
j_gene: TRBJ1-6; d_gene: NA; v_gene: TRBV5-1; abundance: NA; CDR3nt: TGCGCCAGCAGCCTACCGGGGGGCGATAATTCACCCCTCCACTTT; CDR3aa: CASSLPGGDNSPLHF
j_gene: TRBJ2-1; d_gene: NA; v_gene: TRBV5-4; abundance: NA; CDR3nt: TGTGCCAGCAGCTTGCCCGGGGTTGGTGAGCAGTTCTTC; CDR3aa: CASSLPGVGEQFF
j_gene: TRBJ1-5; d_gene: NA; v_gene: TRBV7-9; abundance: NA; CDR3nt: TGTGCCAGCAGCTTAGATAGGGGGGATCAGCCCCAGCATTTT; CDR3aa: CASSLDRGDQPQHF
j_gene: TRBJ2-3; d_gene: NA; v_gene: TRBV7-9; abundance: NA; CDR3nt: TGTGCCAGCAGCTCTGGTGAAGATACGCAGTATTTT; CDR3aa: CASSSGEDTQYF
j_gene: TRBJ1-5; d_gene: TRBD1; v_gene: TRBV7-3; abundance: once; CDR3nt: TGTGCCAGCAGCCAGTGGACAGGGGGGAGAAGCAATCAGCCCCAGCATTTT; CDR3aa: CASSQWTGGRSNQPQHF
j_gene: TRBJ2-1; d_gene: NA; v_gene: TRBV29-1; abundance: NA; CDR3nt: TGCAGCGGGGGAACTACGGATGAGCAGTTCTTC; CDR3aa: CSGGTTDEQFF
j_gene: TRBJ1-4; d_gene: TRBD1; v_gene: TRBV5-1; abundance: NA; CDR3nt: TGCGCCAGCAAAAGCGGGACAGGGGAGCGGTTTGGTGAAAAACTGTTTTTT; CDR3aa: CASKSGTGERFGEKLFF
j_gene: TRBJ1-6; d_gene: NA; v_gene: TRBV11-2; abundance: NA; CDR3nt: TGTGCCAGCAGCAGATCCACGGTGGACAGCTATAATTCACCCCTCCACTTT; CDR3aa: CASSRSTVDSYNSPLHF
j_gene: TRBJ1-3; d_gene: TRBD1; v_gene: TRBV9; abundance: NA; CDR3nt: TGTGCCAGCAGCGTAGAGGGGACAGGATCTGGAAACACCATATATTTT; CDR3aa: CASSVEGTGSGNTIYF
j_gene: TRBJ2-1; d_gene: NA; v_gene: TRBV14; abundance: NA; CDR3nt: TGTGCCAGCAGCCCGGGACACGGCTCCTACAATGAGCAGTTCTTC; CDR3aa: CASSPGHGSYNEQFF
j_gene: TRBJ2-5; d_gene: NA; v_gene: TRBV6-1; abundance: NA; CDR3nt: TGTGCCAGCTGTGATGTCGGGGGCGGGGTAGAGACCCAGTACTTC; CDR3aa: CASCDVGGGVETQYF
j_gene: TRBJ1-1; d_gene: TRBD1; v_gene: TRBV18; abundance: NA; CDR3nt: TGTGCCAGCTCACTTGGGGGGACAGCGAACACTGAAGCTTTCTTT; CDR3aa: CASSLGGTANTEAFF
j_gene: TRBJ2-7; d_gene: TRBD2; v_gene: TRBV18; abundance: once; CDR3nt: TGTGCCAGCTCACCTCAGCGGGGGGGCCGGCTCGAGCAGTACTTC; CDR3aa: CASSPQRGGRLEQYF
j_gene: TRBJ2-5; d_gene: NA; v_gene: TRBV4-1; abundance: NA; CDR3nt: TGCGCCAGCAGCCGACGACTAAGCCAAGAGACCCAGTACTTC; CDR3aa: CASSRRLSQETQYF
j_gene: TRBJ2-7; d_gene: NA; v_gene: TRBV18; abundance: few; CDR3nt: TGTGCCAGCTCACCGGGACTCAGGACGGTTGGCGAGCAGTACTTC; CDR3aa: CASSPGLRTVGEQYF
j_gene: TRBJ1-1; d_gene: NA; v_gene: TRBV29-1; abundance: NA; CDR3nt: TGCAGCGCCATGAACAGGGTACTCGGCACTGAAGCTTTCTTT; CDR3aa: CSAMNRVLGTEAFF
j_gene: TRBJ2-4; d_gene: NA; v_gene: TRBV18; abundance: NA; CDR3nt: TGTGCCAGCTCACCAGACTCCGCCAAAAACATTCAGTACTTC; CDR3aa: CASSPDSAKNIQYF
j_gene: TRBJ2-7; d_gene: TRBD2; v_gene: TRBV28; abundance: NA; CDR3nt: TGTGCCAGCAGTCGATTCAAGCGGGGAAGCTCCTACGAGCAGTACTTC; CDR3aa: CASSRFKRGSSYEQYF
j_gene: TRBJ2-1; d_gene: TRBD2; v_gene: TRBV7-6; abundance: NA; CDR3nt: TGTGCCAGCAGCCCGGACGGCTTGCGAGCGGGGGGGCCTTATGAGCAGTTCTTC; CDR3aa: CASSPDGLRAGGPYEQFF
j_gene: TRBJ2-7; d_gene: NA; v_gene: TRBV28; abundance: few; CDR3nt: TGTGCCAGCAGTAGAGCGGGTCTCTCCTACGAGCAGTACTTC; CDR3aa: CASSRAGLSYEQYF
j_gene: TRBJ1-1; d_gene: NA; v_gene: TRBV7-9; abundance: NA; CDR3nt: TGTGCCAGCAGTTGGGGGGACACTGAAGCTTTCTTT; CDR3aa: CASSWGDTEAFF
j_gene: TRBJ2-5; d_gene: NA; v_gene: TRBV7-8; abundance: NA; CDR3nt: TGTGCCAGCAGCTTAGCGCTTATGGGGGCCCCCCTCCAGGAGACCCAGTACTTC; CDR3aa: CASSLALMGAPLQETQYF
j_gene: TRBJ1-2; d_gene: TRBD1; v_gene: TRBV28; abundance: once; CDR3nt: TGTGCCAGCAGTTCAGGACAGGGAGGTGGCTACACCTTC; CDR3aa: CASSSGQGGGYTF
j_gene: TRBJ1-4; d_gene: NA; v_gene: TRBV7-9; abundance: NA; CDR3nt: TGTGCCAGCAGCTTAGGGCAGGGGACTGAAAAACTGTTTTTT; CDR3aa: CASSLGQGTEKLFF
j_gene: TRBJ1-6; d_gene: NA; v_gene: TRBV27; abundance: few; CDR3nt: TGTGCCAGCAGTTTCCCAGGGAATTCACCCCTCCACTTT; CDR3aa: CASSFPGNSPLHF
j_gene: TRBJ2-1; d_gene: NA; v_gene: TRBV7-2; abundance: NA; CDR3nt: TGTGCCAGCAGCTATTACACGGGTGAGCAGTTCTTC; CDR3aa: CASSYYTGEQFF
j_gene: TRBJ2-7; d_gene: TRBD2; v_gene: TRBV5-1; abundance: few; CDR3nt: TGCGCCAGCAGCTCCGTGGGGGGGTCAATCCAGGACGAGCAGTACTTC; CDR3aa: CASSSVGGSIQDEQYF
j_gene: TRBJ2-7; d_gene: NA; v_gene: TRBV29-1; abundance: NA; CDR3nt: TGCAGCGTTTGGGACACGCAGTACGAGCAGTACTTC; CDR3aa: CSVWDTQYEQYF
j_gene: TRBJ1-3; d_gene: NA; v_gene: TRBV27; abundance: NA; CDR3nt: TGTGCCAGCAGATCCTCGGGGTTCGGAAACACCATATATTTT; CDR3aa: CASRSSGFGNTIYF
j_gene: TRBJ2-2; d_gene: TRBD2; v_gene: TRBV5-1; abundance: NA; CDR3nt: TGCGCCAGCAGCTTGATTTTAGCGGGGCCTGGGGAGCTGTTTTTT; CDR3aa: CASSLILAGPGELFF
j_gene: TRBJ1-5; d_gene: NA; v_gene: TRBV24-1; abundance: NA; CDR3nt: TGTGCCACCTCTCCCGGGACATTCGGATATTCGCACTTCAGCAATCAGCCCCAGCATTTT; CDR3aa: CATSPGTFGYSHFSNQPQHF
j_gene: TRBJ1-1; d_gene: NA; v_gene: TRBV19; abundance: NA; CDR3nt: TGTGCCAGTAGTATTACCCCGCCCGGTAACGCTGAAGCTTTCTTT; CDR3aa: CASSITPPGNAEAFF
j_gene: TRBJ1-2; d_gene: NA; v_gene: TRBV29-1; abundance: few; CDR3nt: TGCAGCGTTGTTGGCAGGGGTAACTATGGCTACACCTTC; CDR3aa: CSVVGRGNYGYTF
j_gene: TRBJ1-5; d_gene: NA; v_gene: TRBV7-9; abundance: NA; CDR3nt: TGTGCCAGCAGCTTAGCAGGAACCCCGGGGCAGCCCCAGCATTTT; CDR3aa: CASSLAGTPGQPQHF